This T cell receptor (beta chain) was recorded in a study of cytomegalovirus exposure and HLA in healthy donors. Whereas donors were nominally healthy upon sampling, unrecorded immune exposures were probable. The V and J ends lost 3 bases and 5 bases, in that order; junction bases with no gene match: 8. This CDR3 is built from 16 residues. In germline, CDR1 is LGHNA, CDR2 YNFKEQ. Amplification used 60 Vbeta primers and 13 Jbeta primers. Data came from immunoSEQ multiplex PCR; TCRdb stores just in-frame clones and leaves some out. The sample consists of roughly 130,000 clones, over 75% of them appearing once.

The V gene is TRBV4-2, the J gene TRBJ1-5, with TRBD1 matching over 9 bases. The sequencing input was PBMCs. The clonotype comes from a man aged 40-49 years in good health and CMV-seronegative. CDR3 sequence: CASSQDRTGAHQPQHF. CDR3 DNA sequence: TGTGCCAGCAGCCAGGACCGGACAGGGGCCCATCAGCCCCAGCATTTT.